These T cell receptor beta chains were read from a single sample in a study of blood T cell repertoires in COVID-19. This table comes from immunoSEQ multiplex PCR, and its TCRdb copy is limited to in-frame clones, with some not included. The data show just over 650,000 clones, around 90% seen once. Sequencing used peripheral blood. The receptors come from a woman aged 18 to 35 with acute or convalescent COVID-19. Each CDR3 is given with its conserved first and last residue. D genes are given only for firm matches. For some rows the clone size is stated as once, few or many, or as a class when expanded; others skip it.

clone_size	v_call	j_call	d_call	cdr3_nt	cdr3_aa
-	TRBV4-3	TRBJ1-6	-	TGCGCCAGCAGCCAAGGGAATTCGAGGAATTCACCCCTCCACTTT	CASSQGNSRNSPLHF
-	TRBV6-5	TRBJ1-2	-	TGTGCCAGCACCTCGGTCTACTCCGGGGACTATGGCTACACCTTC	CASTSVYSGDYGYTF
once	TRBV7-9	TRBJ1-1	TRBD1	TGTGCCAGCAGTATGGACAGGGTTGACACTGAAGCTTTCTTT	CASSMDRVDTEAFF
-	TRBV5-6	TRBJ2-7	TRBD1	TGTGCCAGCAGCCCCGGGACAGGGGGGTACGAGCAGTACTTC	CASSPGTGGYEQYF
-	TRBV5-1	TRBJ1-6	-	TGCGCCAGCTCCCGGACAGACCGTAATTCACCCCTCCACTTT	CASSRTDRNSPLHF
-	TRBV5-1	TRBJ2-7	-	TGCGCCAGCAGCTTGGCGGGGGGCCTCTCCTACGAGCAGTACTTC	CASSLAGGLSYEQYF
-	TRBV25-1	TRBJ1-1	-	TGTGCCAGCAGTGCGGGATCAAAGAACACTGAAGCTTTCTTT	CASSAGSKNTEAFF
few	TRBV5-4	TRBJ1-1	-	TGTGCCAGCAGCTTGGAAAGAATGCGAGGCATGAACACTGAAGCTTTCTTT	CASSLERMRGMNTEAFF
-	TRBV5-1	TRBJ1-1	-	TGCGCCAGCAGCCCCTTTAGGGGTACTGAAGCTTTCTTT	CASSPFRGTEAFF
once	TRBV19	TRBJ1-2	-	TGTGCCAGTAAGCAGGGCGCGGTTGGCTACACCTTC	CASKQGAVGYTF
-	TRBV27	TRBJ1-6	-	TGTGCCAGCAGTACCCCCTCGGGTTTGATGAGCTCCTATAATTCACCCCTCCACTTT	CASSTPSGLMSSYNSPLHF
few	TRBV15	TRBJ1-5	-	TGTGCCACCAGCCGCCGGGACTTTAGCAATCAGCCCCAGCATTTT	CATSRRDFSNQPQHF
once	TRBV7-9	TRBJ1-1	TRBD1	TGTGCCAGCAGCTTAGGGGACAGGGTGGGAACTGAAGCTTTCTTT	CASSLGDRVGTEAFF
-	TRBV6-2/TRBV6-3	TRBJ1-2	TRBD1	TGTGCCAGCAGTTTTGGACAGGGGAACCTCTATGGCTACACCTTC	CASSFGQGNLYGYTF
-	TRBV19	TRBJ2-4	TRBD1	TGTGCCAGTAGTGCCGGGACAGGGAGAAACATTCAGTACTTC	CASSAGTGRNIQYF
-	TRBV2	TRBJ2-2	-	TGTGCCAGCAGTGAAGCGTATGCTGGGGGGACGGACGGGGAGCTGTTTTTT	CASSEAYAGGTDGELFF
few	TRBV7-8	TRBJ1-5	-	TGTGCCAGCAGCTTTTACAGGGATCGCAATCAGCCCCAGCATTTT	CASSFYRDRNQPQHF
-	TRBV12-5	TRBJ1-1	TRBD1	TGTGCTAGTGGACCGCCGACGACAGGGAGAATGAACACTGAAGCTTTCTTT	CASGPPTTGRMNTEAFF
-	TRBV29-1	TRBJ2-4	-	TGCAGCGTCGCAAAACAGGGTGCAAAAAACATTCAGTACTTC	CSVAKQGAKNIQYF
-	TRBV4-1	TRBJ2-3	TRBD2	TGCGCCAGCAGCCAAACCACTAGCGGGGGATCAGATACGCAGTATTTT	CASSQTTSGGSDTQYF
-	TRBV30	TRBJ1-2	-	TGTGCCTGGAGTGTAGCGAACTATGGCTACACCTTC	CAWSVANYGYTF
-	TRBV3-1/TRBV3-2	TRBJ1-4	-	TGTGCCAGCAGCCAAAGCGGGAAGCTTAATGAAAAACTGTTTTTT	CASSQSGKLNEKLFF
-	TRBV11-2	TRBJ1-2	-	TGTGCCAGCAGCTTAGAGGGTGGGCCTGGCTATGGCTACACCTTC	CASSLEGGPGYGYTF
-	TRBV6-2/TRBV6-3	TRBJ1-1	-	TGTGCCAGCAGTTACCGGGTAACAGGGATGAACACTGAAGCTTTCTTT	CASSYRVTGMNTEAFF
-	TRBV18	TRBJ1-6	TRBD1	TGTGCCAGCTCACCTCCGCGACCCCCCGGGACAGGAGGGGACTCACCCCTCCACTTT	CASSPPRPPGTGGDSPLHF
few	TRBV6-5	TRBJ1-1	TRBD1	TGTGCCAGCAGACCCGAGACAGGGGGGCTTACTGAAGCTTTCTTT	CASRPETGGLTEAFF
-	TRBV5-5	TRBJ2-5	TRBD2	TGTGCCAGCAGCACCTGGACTAGCGGGGGGGCGGCCACGCGGACCCAGTACTTC	CASSTWTSGGAATRTQYF
-	TRBV6-1	TRBJ2-6	-	TGTGCCAGCAGTGAAGCTTTAACGGCGGGTATGGGGGCCAACGTCCTGACTTTC	CASSEALTAGMGANVLTF
few	TRBV6-4	TRBJ2-2	-	TGTGCCAGCAGTGACTCGTCCGTGAACACCGGGGAGCTGTTTTTT	CASSDSSVNTGELFF
-	TRBV7-9	TRBJ1-4	TRBD1	TGTGCCAGCACCTCGGGGGTGGGACAGGGGCTTGAAAAACTGTTTTTT	CASTSGVGQGLEKLFF
-	TRBV9	TRBJ2-3	TRBD1	TGTGCCAGCAGCGTAGCTACGGGACAGGGATTAGATACGCAGTATTTT	CASSVATGQGLDTQYF
-	TRBV9	TRBJ2-1	-	TGTGCCAGCAGCGTAGTTGGGAGGGGGGGTTACAATGAGCAGTTCTTC	CASSVVGRGGYNEQFF
once	TRBV18	TRBJ1-2	-	TGTGCCAGCTCCCCAAATGGTACGGCGACAGCTAACTATGGCTACACCTTC	CASSPNGTATANYGYTF
-	TRBV9	TRBJ1-2	TRBD1	TGTGCCAGCAGCGTAGATCCCCCGGGACAGGGATTGGTCTATGGCTACACCTTC	CASSVDPPGQGLVYGYTF
-	TRBV7-8	TRBJ1-1	-	TGTGCCAGCAGCAACCGGGACTACCGGGGGAACACTGAAGCTTTCTTT	CASSNRDYRGNTEAFF
-	TRBV29-1	TRBJ1-1	TRBD1	TGCAGCGTTGCACCTACAGGGGAAACTGAAGCTTTCTTT	CSVAPTGETEAFF